A selection of T cell receptor beta chains follows, all from one sample in a study of control samples from healthy donors and cancer patients. The protocol was immunoSEQ multiplex PCR, while the TCRdb copy is restricted to in-frame clones and leaves out a portion. The table lists around 150,000 clones, roughly 90% of them singletons. Source material: blood. These receptors all stem from a man aged 30 to 39 in good health. CDR3s include the opening cysteine and the closing phenylalanine or tryptophan. A D gene is named only where the DNA matches it firmly. The listing skips clone size in some rows; elsewhere it reads once, few, many or a size class.

TRBV5-1	-	-	TRBJ1-3	CASSLSLDSGNTIYF	TGCGCCAGCAGCTTGTCTCTGGACTCTGGAAACACCATATATTTT
TRBV6-6	-	-	TRBJ2-7	CASSYKDGYEQYF	TGTGCCAGCAGTTACAAGGACGGCTACGAGCAGTACTTC
TRBV6-6	-	-	TRBJ1-5	CASNREGQPQHF	TGTGCCAGCAACAGGGAGGGCCAGCCCCAGCATTTT
TRBV27	-	-	TRBJ2-6	CASRITGANVLTF	TGTGCCAGCAGGATCACTGGGGCCAACGTCCTGACTTTC
TRBV5-4	TRBD1	-	TRBJ2-5	CASSSPGQTQETQYF	TGTGCCAGCAGCTCCCCGGGACAGACTCAAGAGACCCAGTACTTC
TRBV11-3	-	-	TRBJ1-2	CASSYKPQGVKTF	TGTGCCAGCAGCTATAAACCCCAGGGAGTCAAGACCTTC
TRBV6-6	-	-	TRBJ2-3	CASTTGTSTDTQYF	TGTGCCAGCACCACGGGGACTAGCACAGATACGCAGTATTTT
TRBV28	TRBD2	-	TRBJ2-7	CASSRTSGYEQYF	TGTGCCAGCAGTAGGACTAGCGGGTACGAGCAGTACTTC
TRBV29-1	-	-	TRBJ2-5	CSVRLGQGETQYF	TGCAGCGTTAGACTGGGCCAGGGAGAGACCCAGTACTTC
TRBV18	TRBD2	-	TRBJ2-1	CASSPPGLAGGRNEQFF	TGTGCCAGCTCACCTCCGGGACTAGCGGGAGGTCGTAATGAGCAGTTCTTC
TRBV29-1	-	-	TRBJ2-7	CSVEGGRLYEQYF	TGCAGCGTTGAAGGTGGCAGACTGTACGAGCAGTACTTC
TRBV6-2/TRBV6-3	-	once	TRBJ2-7	CASSMGRGFYEQYF	TGTGCCAGCAGCATGGGGAGGGGGTTCTACGAGCAGTACTTC
TRBV7-3	-	-	TRBJ2-1	CASSFTWTSNNNEQFF	TGTGCCAGCAGCTTTACTTGGACTTCTAATAACAATGAGCAGTTCTTC
TRBV15	TRBD1	-	TRBJ1-2	CATSPRQGRTNYGYTF	TGTGCCACCAGCCCTCGACAGGGACGGACTAACTATGGCTACACCTTC
TRBV5-1	-	-	TRBJ1-1	CASSLMGVNTEAFF	TGCGCCAGCAGCCTGATGGGAGTGAACACTGAAGCTTTCTTT
TRBV12-3/TRBV12-4	TRBD2	-	TRBJ2-2	CASSLGGGELFF	TGTGCCAGCAGTTTGGGAGGGGGGGAGCTGTTTTTT
TRBV28	-	-	TRBJ1-2	CASSLGLGGGYTF	TGTGCCAGCAGTTTAGGCCTCGGGGGTGGCTACACCTTC
TRBV7-9	TRBD1	-	TRBJ1-1	CASSSTGGFNTEAFF	TGTGCCAGCAGCTCGACAGGGGGTTTTAACACTGAAGCTTTCTTT
TRBV4-1	-	-	TRBJ2-1	CASSLFAGRYNEQFF	TGCGCCAGCAGCTTGTTTGCGGGCCGTTACAATGAGCAGTTCTTC
TRBV19	-	-	TRBJ2-1	CASSIQRYNEQFF	TGTGCCAGTAGTATTCAACGCTACAATGAGCAGTTCTTC
TRBV24-1	-	-	TRBJ2-1	CATHPGDSSYNEQFF	TGTGCCACGCACCCGGGAGATAGCTCCTACAATGAGCAGTTCTTC
TRBV28	-	-	TRBJ1-2	CASSSPGTNYGYTF	TGTGCCAGCAGTTCTCCCGGGACTAACTATGGCTACACCTTC